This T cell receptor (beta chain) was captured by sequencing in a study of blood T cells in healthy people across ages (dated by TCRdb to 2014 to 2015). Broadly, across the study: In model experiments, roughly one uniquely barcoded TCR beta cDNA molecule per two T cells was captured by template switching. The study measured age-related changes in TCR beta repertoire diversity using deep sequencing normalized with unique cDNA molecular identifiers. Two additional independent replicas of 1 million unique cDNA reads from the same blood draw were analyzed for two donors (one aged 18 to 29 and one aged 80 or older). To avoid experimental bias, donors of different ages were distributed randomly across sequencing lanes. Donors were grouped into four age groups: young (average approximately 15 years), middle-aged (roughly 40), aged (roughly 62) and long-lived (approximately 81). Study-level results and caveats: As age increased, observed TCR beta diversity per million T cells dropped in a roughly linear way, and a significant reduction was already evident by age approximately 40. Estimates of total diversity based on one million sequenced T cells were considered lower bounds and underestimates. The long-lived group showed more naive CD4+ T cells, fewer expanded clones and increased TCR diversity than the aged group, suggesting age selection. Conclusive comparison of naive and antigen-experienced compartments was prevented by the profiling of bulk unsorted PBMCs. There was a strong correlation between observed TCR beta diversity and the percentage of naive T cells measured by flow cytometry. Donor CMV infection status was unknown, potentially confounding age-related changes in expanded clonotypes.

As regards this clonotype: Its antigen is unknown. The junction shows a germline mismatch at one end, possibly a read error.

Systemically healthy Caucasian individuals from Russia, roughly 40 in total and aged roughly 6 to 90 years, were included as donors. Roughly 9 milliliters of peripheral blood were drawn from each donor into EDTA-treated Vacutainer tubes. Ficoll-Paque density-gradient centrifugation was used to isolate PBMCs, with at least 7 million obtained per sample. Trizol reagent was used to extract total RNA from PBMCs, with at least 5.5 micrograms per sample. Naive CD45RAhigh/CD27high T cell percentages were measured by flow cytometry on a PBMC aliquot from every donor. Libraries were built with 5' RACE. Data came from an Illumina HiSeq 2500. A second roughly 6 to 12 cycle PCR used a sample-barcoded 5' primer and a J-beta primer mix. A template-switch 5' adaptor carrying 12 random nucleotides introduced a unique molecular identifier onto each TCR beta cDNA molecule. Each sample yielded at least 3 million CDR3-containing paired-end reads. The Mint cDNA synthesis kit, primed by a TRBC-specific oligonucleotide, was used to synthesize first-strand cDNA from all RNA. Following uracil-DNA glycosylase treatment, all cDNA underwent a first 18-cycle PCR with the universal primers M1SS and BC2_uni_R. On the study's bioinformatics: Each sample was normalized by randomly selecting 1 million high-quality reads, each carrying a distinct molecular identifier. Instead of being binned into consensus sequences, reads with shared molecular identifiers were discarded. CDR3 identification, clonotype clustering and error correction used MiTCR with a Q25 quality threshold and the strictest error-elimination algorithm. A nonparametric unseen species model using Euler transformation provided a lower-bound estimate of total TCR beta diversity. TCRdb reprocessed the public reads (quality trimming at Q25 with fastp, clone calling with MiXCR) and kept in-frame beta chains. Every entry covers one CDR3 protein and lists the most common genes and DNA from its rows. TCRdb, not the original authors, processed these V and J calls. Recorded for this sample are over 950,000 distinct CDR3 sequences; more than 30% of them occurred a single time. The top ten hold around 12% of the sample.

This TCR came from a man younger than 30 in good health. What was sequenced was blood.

The DNA sequence is TGTGCCAGCAGCCTGTTACCGGGACAGAATTCACCCCTCTACTTT. Its protein product is CASSLLPGQNSPLYF. This chain is built from TRBV7-3 and TRBJ1-6; 7 bases in the middle match TRBD1. The CDR3 has 15 amino acids, counting the end cysteine and phenylalanine. The DNA shown is the 45-base CDR3, in frame from base 1. The germline V gene supplies CDR1 SGHTA and CDR2 FQGTGA.